What follows are 6 T cell receptor beta chains derived from one specimen sequenced in a study of T cells in women clearing cervical HPV infection. Sequencing was performed with immunoSEQ multiplex PCR; in TCRdb, only in-frame clones are kept and a portion is missing. Seen in this sample are about 39,000 clones; the ten most common clones hold around 5.5%. The sample comprised blood buffy coat. Receptor source: a woman aged 18-70 years with a cervical HPV16 infection that either progressed to CIN3+ or cleared (not recorded which).

Turning to this clone: The read halts 3 residues ahead of the CDR3 end, with the missing end drawn from the germline J gene. This sequence joins TRBV20-1 and TRBJ2-1; 10 bases match TRBD2. Looked up from germline, CDR1 is DFQATT and CDR2 is SNEGSKA (reference sequence). The CDR3 loop spans 16 amino acids. V was pared by 3 bases and J by 2 bases, with 7 bases of the junction left unmatched. CDR3 residues: CSARIVLAGAYNEQFF. The part of the CDR3 DNA that was read is TGCAGTGCTAGGATCGTTCTAGCGGGGGCCTACAATGAG.

As to this clone: The CDR3 extends 3 residues past the end of the read, so its final part is completed from the germline J gene. The rearrangement joins TRBV5-1 to TRBJ2-1; D perhaps matches TRBD2 (5 bases). The CDR3 length is 15 residues. From germline, CDR1 is SGHRS and CDR2 YFSETQ. Trimming removed 0 bases from V and 5 bases from J, with 12 bases in between. CDR3 sequence: CASSLAGSVDNEQFF. CDR3 DNA, as far as it was read: TGCGCCAGCAGCTTGGCTGGTAGCGTCGACAATGAG.

As to this clone: The CDR3 extends 3 residues past the end of the read, so its final part is completed from the germline J gene. The chain employs TRBV30 and TRBJ2-1, with 9 nucleotides matching TRBD2. Germline V gene lookup returns CDR1 GTSNPN and CDR2 SVGIG (reference sequence). The CDR3 has 14 residues. The V and J ends lost 2 bases and 7 bases, in that order; junction bases with no gene match: 6. Partial CDR3 DNA: TGTGCCTGGAGTATTAGCGGGAGAAGTAATGAG. Translated, it gives CAWSISGRSNE. The whole CDR3 sequence is CAWSISGRSNEQFF.

CDR3 loop: CSARDILGQGQYEQYF. The covered CDR3 bases are TGCAGTGCTAGAGATATCTTAGGACAGGGACAGTACGAG. J is TRBJ2-7 and V is TRBV20-1, with 8 bases identical to TRBD1. The read comes to an end 3 residues before the CDR3 does, leaving the germline J gene to fill in the end. J lost 4 bases, V lost 0 bases, and 11 bases had no gene match. The CDR3 loop spans 16 amino acids. Germline V CDR1 and CDR2: DFQATT, SNEGSKA (reference sequence).

Comments on this clone: The read gets to within 3 residues of the CDR3 end, and the germline J gene fills in the rest. This rearrangement joins TRBV12-3 or TRBV12-4 to TRBJ1-5; 7 nucleotides match TRBD1. This CDR3 has 14 amino acids. The trim removed 2 bases at V and 5 bases at J, leaving 3 bases unmatched. Here the CDR3 reads CASSLRDRYQPQHF. Partial CDR3 DNA: TGTGCCAGCAGTTTACGGGACAGATATCAGCCC.

Comments on this clone: The read ends 3 residues before the CDR3 terminus; that terminus is restored from the germline J gene. The chain uses TRBV5-1 and TRBJ1-2, with 7 bases fitting TRBD1. The CDR3 length is 16 residues. Germline loops: CDR1 SGHRS, CDR2 YFSETQ. The CDR3 sequence is CASSFIGDRRTDTYTF. The sequenced CDR3 bases are TGCGCCAGCAGCTTCATTGGGGACAGACGCACAGATACC.